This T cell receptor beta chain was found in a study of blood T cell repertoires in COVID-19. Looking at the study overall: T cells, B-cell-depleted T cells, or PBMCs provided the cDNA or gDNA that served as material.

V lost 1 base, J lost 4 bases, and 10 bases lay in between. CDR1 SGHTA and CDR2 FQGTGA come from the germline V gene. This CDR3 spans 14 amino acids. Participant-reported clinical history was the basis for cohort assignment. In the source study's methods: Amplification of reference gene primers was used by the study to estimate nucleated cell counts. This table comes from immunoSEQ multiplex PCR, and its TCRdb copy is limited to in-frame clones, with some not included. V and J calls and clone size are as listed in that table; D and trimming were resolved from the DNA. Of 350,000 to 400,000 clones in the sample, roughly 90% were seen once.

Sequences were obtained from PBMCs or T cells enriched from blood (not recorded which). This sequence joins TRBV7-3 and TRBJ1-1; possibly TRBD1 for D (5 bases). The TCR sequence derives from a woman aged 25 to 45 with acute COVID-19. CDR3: CASSLMGGGTEAFF. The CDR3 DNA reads TGTGCCAGCAGCTTAATGGGGGGTGGCACTGAAGCTTTCTTT.